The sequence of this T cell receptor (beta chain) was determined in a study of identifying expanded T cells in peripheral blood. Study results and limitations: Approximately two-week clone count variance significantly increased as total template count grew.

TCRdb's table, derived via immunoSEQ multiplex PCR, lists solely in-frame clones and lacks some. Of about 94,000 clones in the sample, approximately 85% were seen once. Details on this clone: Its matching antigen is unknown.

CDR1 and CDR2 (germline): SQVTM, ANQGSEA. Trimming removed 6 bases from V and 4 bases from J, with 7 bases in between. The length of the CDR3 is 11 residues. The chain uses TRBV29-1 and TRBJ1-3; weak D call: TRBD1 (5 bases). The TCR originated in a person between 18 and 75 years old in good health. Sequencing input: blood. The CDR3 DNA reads TGCAGCGTAGGGACCGGAAACACCATATATTTT. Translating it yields CSVGTGNTIYF. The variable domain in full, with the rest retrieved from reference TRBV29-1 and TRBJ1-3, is SAVISQKPSRDICQRGTSLTIQCQVDSQVTMMFWYRQQPGQSLTLIATANQGSEATYESGFVIDKFPISRPNLTFSTLTVSNMSPEDSSIYLCSVGTGNTIYFGEGSWLTVV.